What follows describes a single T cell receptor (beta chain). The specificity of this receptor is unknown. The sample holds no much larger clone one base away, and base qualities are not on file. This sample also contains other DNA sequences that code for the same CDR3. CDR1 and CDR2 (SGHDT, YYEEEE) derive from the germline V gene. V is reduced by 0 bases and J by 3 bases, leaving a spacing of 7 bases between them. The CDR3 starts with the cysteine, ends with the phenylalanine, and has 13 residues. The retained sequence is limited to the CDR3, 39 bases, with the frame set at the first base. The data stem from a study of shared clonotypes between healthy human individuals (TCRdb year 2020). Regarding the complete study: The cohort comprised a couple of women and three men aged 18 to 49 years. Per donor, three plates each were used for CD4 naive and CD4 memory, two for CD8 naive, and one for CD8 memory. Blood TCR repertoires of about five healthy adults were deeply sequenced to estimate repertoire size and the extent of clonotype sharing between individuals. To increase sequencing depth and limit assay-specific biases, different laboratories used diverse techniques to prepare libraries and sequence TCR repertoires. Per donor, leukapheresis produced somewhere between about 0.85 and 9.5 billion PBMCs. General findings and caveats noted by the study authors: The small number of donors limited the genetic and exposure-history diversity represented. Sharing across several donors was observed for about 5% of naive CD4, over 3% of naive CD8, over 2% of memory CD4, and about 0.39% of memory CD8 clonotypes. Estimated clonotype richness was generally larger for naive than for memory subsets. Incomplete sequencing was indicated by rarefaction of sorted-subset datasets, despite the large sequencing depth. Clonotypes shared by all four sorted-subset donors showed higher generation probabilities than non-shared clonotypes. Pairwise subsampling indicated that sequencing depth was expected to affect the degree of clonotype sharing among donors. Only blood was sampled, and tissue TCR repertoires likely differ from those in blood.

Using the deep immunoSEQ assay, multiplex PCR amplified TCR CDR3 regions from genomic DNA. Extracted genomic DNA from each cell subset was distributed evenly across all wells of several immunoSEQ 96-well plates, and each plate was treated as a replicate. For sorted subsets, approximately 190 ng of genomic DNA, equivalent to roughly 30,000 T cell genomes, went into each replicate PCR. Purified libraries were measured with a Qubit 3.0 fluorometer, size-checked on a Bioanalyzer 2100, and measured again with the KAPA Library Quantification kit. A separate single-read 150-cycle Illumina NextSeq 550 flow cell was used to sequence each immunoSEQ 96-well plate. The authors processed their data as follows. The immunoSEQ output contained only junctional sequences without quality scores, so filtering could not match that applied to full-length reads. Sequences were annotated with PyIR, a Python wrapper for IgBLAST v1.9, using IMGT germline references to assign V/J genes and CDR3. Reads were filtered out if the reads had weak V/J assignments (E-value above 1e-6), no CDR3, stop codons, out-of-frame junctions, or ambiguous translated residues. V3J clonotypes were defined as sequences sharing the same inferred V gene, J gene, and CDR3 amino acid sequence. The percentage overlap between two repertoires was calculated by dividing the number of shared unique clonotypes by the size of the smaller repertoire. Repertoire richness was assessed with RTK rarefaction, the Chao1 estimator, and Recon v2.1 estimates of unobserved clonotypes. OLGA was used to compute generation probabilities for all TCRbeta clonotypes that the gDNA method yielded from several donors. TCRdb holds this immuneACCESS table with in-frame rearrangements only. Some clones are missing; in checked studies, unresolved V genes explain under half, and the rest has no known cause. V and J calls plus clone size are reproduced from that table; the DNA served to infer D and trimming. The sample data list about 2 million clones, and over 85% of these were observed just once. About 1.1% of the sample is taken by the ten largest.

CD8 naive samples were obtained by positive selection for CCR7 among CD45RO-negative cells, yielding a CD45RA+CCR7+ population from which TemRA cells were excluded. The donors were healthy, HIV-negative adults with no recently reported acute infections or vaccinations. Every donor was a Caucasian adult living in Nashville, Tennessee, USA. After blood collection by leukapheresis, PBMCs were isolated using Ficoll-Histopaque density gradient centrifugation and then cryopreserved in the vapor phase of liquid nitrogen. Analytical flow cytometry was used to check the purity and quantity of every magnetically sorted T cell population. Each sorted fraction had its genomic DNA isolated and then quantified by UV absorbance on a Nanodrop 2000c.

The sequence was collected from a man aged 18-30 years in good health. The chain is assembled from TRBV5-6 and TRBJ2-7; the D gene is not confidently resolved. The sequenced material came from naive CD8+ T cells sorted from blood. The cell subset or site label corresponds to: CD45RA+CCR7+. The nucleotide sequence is TGTGCCAGCAGCTTGGGGGTAGACTACGAGCAGTACTTC. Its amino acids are CASSLGVDYEQYF.